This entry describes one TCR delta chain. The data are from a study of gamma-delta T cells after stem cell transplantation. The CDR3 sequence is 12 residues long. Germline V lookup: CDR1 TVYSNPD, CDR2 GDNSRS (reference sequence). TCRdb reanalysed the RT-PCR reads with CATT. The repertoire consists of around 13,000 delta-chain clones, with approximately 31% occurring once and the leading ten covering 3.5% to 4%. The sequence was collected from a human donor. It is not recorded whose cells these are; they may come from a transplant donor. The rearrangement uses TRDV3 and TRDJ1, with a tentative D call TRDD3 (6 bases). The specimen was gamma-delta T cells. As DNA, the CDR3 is TGTGCTTTTGGGGGTAACACCGATAAACTCATCTTT. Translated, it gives CAFGGNTDKLIF.